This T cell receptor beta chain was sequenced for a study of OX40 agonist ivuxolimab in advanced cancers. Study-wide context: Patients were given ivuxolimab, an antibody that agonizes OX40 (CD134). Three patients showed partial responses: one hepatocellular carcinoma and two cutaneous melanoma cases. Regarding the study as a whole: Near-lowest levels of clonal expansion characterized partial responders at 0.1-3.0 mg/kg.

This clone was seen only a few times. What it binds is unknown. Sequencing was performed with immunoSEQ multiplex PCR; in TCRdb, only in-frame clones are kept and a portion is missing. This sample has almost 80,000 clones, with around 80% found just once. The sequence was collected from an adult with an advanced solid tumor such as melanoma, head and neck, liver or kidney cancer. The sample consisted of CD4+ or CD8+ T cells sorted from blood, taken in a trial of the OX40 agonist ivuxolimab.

The CDR3 loop reads CASSLAVTANYGYTF. Written as DNA, the CDR3 is TGCGCCAGCAGCTTGGCAGTGACAGCAAACTATGGCTACACCTTC. The chain has TRBV5-1 and TRBJ1-2, with a weak D call TRBD1 (5 bases). Trimming pared 0 bases from V and 2 bases from J, leaving 11 bases between. Germline CDR1 and CDR2: SGHRS and YFSETQ. The CDR3 is 15 residues long.